This record covers a single T cell receptor beta chain. The antigen is not known. V was pared by 3 bases and J by 18 bases, with 15 bases between. CDR3 length equals 12 residues. The germline V gene encodes CDR1 MDHEN and CDR2 SYDVKM. The data stem from a study of multiple sclerosis patients with progressive multifocal leukoencephalopathy. General study findings and limits: Expanded clones at PML onset predated and persisted through natalizumab therapy. Most PML patients had lower entropy, suggesting less diverse TRB repertoires.

Assay: immunoSEQ multiplex PCR; the TCRdb copy retains only in-frame clones and omits some. This sample has fewer than 40,000 clones; over 80% occur once, and the top ten carry approximately 5.2%. Time point of the sample: time of PML onset. PML was confirmed by JC virus DNA in cerebrospinal fluid. After roughly 16 to 60 months on natalizumab, the natalizumab-treated patients developed PML. Sequences were derived from PBMCs, sampled from a patient treated with natalizumab. This sequence originates from a woman between 40 and 55 years old with progressive multifocal leukoencephalopathy. The chain is built from TRBV28 and TRBJ2-6; D is undetermined. The CDR3 bases are TGTGCCAGCAGTTTTCCAGGACGGAGCCAGACTTTC. Translation: CASSFPGRSQTF.